The 15 T cell receptor beta chains in this list originate from one sample, sequenced in a study of neurological immune-mediated disorders (dated by TCRdb to between 2018 and 2020). The method behind the library was 5' RACE. Sequenced using an Illumina HiSeq 2500. TCRdb reanalyzed the raw reads on its own, using fastp at Q25 for trimming and MiXCR for clone calling, and kept in-frame beta chains. Rows are combined by CDR3 protein, so each entry shows the most common genes and DNA. The sample table lists about 79,000 distinct CDR3 sequences, over 12% of them with a count of one. About 7% of the sample belongs to the ten largest clones. Sequencing was performed on PBMCs. The receptors were sampled from a woman between 50 and 59 years old in good health.

The chain links TRBV6-2 or TRBV6-3 to TRBJ1-1; D is undetermined. V gave up 2 bases and J gave up 0 bases, with 7 bases separating them. CDR1 is MNHEY and CDR2 is SVGEGT in the germline V gene. CDR3 size: 14 residues. CDR3 DNA sequence: TGTGCCAGCAGTTACGGCAGGATGAACACTGAAGCTTTCTTT. Encoded protein: CASSYGRMNTEAFF.

This clonotype was detected ten times or more. The chain is built from TRBV29-1 and TRBJ1-1; unclear D gene. This CDR3 comprises 13 residues. Trimming pared 7 bases from V and 0 bases from J, leaving 12 bases between. Germline V CDR1 and CDR2: SQVTM, ANQGSEA. The CDR3 region has the DNA TGCAGCGCTCTGGTAGACCTGAACACTGAAGCTTTCTTT. Its protein is CSALVDLNTEAFF.

Worth noting for this clonotype: Given a much more abundant clone one base away, this may be a read error. The rearrangement links TRBV7-9 to TRBJ1-1; D remains unclear. V was shortened by 4 bases and J by 1 base, with 7 bases between the two germline ends. The CDR3 covers 13 residues. Germline assignment: CDR1 SEHNR and CDR2 FQNEAQ (reference sequence). The CDR3 DNA reads TGTGCCAGCAGCTATGACTGGAACACTGAAGCTTTCTTT. Translation gives CASSYDWNTEAFF.

This clonotype was counted at least ten times. V and J are TRBV6-2 or TRBV6-3 and TRBJ1-1, with unresolved D. Germline V CDR1 and CDR2: MNHEY, SVGEGT. Deletions cut 2 bases from V and 9 bases from J, with 16 bases between. The CDR3 consists of 14 residues. CDR3: CASSYQRAPDKAFF. The DNA of the CDR3 is TGTGCCAGCAGTTACCAGAGGGCTCCGGATAAAGCTTTCTTT.

This clonotype was seen a handful of times. The rearrangement uses TRBV5-1 and TRBJ2-3; a possible D gene is TRBD2 (5 bases). V lost 5 bases to trimming and J lost 6 bases, with 22 bases between them. The CDR3 sequence is 16 residues long. Germline CDR1 and CDR2: SGHRS and YFSETQ. The CDR3 sequence is CASSAGPQPSTDTQYF. DNA of the CDR3: TGCGCCAGCAGTGCGGGCCCCCAGCCTTCAACGGATACGCAGTATTTT.

This sequence joins TRBV7-2 and TRBJ1-2; TRBD1 might be the D (5 bases). The CDR3 contains 16 residues. The germline gives CDR1 SGHTA, CDR2 FQGNSA. Trimming stripped 1 base from V and 4 bases from J, with 16 bases between. The CDR3 sequence: CASSLGAGGSFYGYTF. Here the CDR3 DNA reads TGTGCCAGCAGCTTAGGGGCGGGGGGAAGTTTCTATGGCTACACCTTC.

The rearrangement links TRBV12-3 or TRBV12-4 to TRBJ2-6; 7 bases map to TRBD2. There are 15 residues in the CDR3. The V gene end was trimmed by 6 bases and the J gene end by 3 bases; junction bases not matched to a gene: 5. The CDR3 spells CASRPREYGANVLTF. CDR3 sequence (DNA): TGTGCCAGCAGACCGCGGGAGTATGGGGCCAACGTCCTGACTTTC.

Concerning this clonotype: One end of the junction varies from germline; a read error may be responsible. This chain uses TRBV3-1 with TRBJ1-2; D is unresolved. The CDR3 is 14 amino acids. CDR1 and CDR2 from the germline V gene are LGHDT and YNNKEL (reference sequence). CDR3 in amino acids: CASIQEAGVYGYTF. The DNA for the CDR3 is TGTGCCAGCATCCAAGAAGCAGGTGTCTATGGCTACACCTTC.

The chain has TRBV7-8 and TRBJ2-5; D assignment may be TRBD1 or TRBD2 (5 bases each). Trimming removed 7 bases from V and 4 bases from J, with 16 bases in between. Germline CDR1 is SGHVS and CDR2 is FQNEAQ. The length of the CDR3 is 14 residues. CDR3 nucleotide sequence: TGTGCCAGCATCCCTGGGACCCCCGGAGAGACCCAGTACTTC. Translated, it gives CASIPGTPGETQYF.

This chain joins TRBV20-1 and TRBJ1-1, with no clear D. The length of the CDR3 is 12 residues. V was cut by 1 base and J by 11 bases, with 14 bases left in between. Germline V gives CDR1 DFQATT, CDR2 SNEGSKA (reference sequence). The CDR3 DNA follows: TGCAGTGCTAGAGTGGCCCCCGATCACGCTTTCTTT. It encodes CSARVAPDHAFF.

This clonotype was seen a few times. The chain has TRBV7-9 and TRBJ2-5; 10 bases are shared with TRBD1. The CDR3 loop spans 16 amino acids. Trimming at V came to 0 bases and at J to 1 base, leaving 2 bases not matched to a gene. The germline V gene encodes CDR1 SEHNR and CDR2 FQNEAQ (reference sequence). The CDR3 sequence is CASSLAGTGVQETQYF. In nucleotides, the CDR3 is TGTGCCAGCAGCTTAGCGGGGACAGGGGTCCAAGAGACCCAGTACTTC.

This clonotype was picked up many times. The J gene is TRBJ2-2, the V gene TRBV9, with 8 nucleotides matching TRBD1. The trim removed 3 bases at V and 5 bases at J, leaving 12 bases unmatched. Germline V lookup: CDR1 SGDLS, CDR2 YYNGEE. The CDR3 totals 17 residues. The CDR3 sequence is CASSDRDRRVGTGELFF. The CDR3 DNA is TGTGCCAGCAGCGACCGGGACAGGAGGGTTGGGACCGGGGAGCTGTTTTTT.

In its sample, this clonotype was seen many times. The chain is built from TRBV5-1 and TRBJ2-2; D is perhaps TRBD1 (6 bases). CDR3 length: 15 amino acids. Trimming removed 1 base at V and 1 base at J, with 8 bases between. CDR1 is SGHRS, CDR2 YFSETQ, per germline. CDR3 sequence reads: CASSLTGLNTGELFF. The DNA for the CDR3 is TGCGCCAGCAGCTTGACAGGGTTGAACACCGGGGAGCTGTTTTTT.

This clonotype was recorded many times. The chain links TRBV7-2 to TRBJ2-2, with D possibly being TRBD2 (7 bases). Germline-derived CDR1 and CDR2 are SGHTA and FQGNSA. The germline V and J ends were trimmed by 5 bases and 2 bases, with 21 bases remaining between them. This CDR3 has 18 amino acids. In nucleotides, the CDR3 is TGTGCCAGCAGCCCCCGTGGGGGCGGGGGTGATAACACCGGGGAGCTGTTTTTT. It yields the protein CASSPRGGGGDNTGELFF.

This clonotype has ten or more counts. The CDR3 DNA is TGTGCCACCGAGGCCGGGGGATTCGTCGACAATGAGCAGTTCTTC. It encodes CATEAGGFVDNEQFF. This rearrangement joins TRBV15 to TRBJ2-1; D possibly corresponds to TRBD2 (6 bases). Germline V gene data show CDR1 as LNHNV and CDR2 as YYDKDF (reference sequence). The CDR3 covers 15 residues. The ends were cut back, 8 bases at V and 5 bases at J, with 19 bases in the middle. Complete variable domain (other parts from reference TRBV15 and TRBJ2-1): DAMVIQNPRYQVTQFGKPVTLSCSQTLNHNVMYWYQQKSSQAPKLLFHYYDKDFNNEADTPDNFQSRRPNTSFCFLDIRSPGLGDTAMYLCATEAGGFVDNEQFFGPGTRLTVL.